This T cell receptor beta chain was retrieved from a study of T cells in Graves' hyperthyroidism and ophthalmopathy. Amplification yielded TCR beta CDR3 regions, with RNA transcripts as the source. Carried out on the TCR CDR3, a first-round RT-PCR used the HTBI primer set. TCRdb independently ran MiXCR on the multiplex PCR reads; one entry per CDR3 protein. The data contain about 560,000 distinct CDR3 sequences, 15% to 20% of them seen just once; the ten biggest clones take up 15% to 20%. This clonotype was picked up a small number of times. Germline V gives CDR1 SGHRS, CDR2 YFSETQ. The V end lost 3 bases, the J end lost 0 bases, and 12 bases lay between the germline ends. This CDR3 has 16 amino acids.

The sample taken for sequencing was blood. The V gene is TRBV5-1, the J gene TRBJ2-2; D may match TRBD1 or TRBD2 (5 bases each). The sequence was obtained from a woman in her late teens or twenties with Graves' hyperthyroidism. The DNA for the CDR3 is TGCGCCAGCAGCTGGTTGGGGGATTCGAACACCGGGGAGCTGTTTTTT. It codes for CASSWLGDSNTGELFF.